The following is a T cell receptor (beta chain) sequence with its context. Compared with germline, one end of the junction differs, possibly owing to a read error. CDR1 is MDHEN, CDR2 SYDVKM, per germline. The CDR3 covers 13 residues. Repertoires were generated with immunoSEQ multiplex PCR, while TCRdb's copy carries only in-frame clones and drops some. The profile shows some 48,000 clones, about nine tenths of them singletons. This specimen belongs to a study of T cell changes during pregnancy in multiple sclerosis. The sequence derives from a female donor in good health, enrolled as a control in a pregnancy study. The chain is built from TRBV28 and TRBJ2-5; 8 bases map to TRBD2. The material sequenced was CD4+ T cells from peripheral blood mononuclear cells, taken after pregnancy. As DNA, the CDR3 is TGTGCCAGCATCGTTAGCGGGGCCACCGTAATGGACTTC. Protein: CASIVSGATVMDF. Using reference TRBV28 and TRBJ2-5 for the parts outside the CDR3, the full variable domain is DVKVTQSSRYLVKRTGEKVFLECVQDMDHENMFWYRQDPGLGLRLIYFSYDVKMKEKGDIPEGYSVSREKKERFSLILESASTNQTSMYLCASIVSGATVMDFGPGTRLLVL.